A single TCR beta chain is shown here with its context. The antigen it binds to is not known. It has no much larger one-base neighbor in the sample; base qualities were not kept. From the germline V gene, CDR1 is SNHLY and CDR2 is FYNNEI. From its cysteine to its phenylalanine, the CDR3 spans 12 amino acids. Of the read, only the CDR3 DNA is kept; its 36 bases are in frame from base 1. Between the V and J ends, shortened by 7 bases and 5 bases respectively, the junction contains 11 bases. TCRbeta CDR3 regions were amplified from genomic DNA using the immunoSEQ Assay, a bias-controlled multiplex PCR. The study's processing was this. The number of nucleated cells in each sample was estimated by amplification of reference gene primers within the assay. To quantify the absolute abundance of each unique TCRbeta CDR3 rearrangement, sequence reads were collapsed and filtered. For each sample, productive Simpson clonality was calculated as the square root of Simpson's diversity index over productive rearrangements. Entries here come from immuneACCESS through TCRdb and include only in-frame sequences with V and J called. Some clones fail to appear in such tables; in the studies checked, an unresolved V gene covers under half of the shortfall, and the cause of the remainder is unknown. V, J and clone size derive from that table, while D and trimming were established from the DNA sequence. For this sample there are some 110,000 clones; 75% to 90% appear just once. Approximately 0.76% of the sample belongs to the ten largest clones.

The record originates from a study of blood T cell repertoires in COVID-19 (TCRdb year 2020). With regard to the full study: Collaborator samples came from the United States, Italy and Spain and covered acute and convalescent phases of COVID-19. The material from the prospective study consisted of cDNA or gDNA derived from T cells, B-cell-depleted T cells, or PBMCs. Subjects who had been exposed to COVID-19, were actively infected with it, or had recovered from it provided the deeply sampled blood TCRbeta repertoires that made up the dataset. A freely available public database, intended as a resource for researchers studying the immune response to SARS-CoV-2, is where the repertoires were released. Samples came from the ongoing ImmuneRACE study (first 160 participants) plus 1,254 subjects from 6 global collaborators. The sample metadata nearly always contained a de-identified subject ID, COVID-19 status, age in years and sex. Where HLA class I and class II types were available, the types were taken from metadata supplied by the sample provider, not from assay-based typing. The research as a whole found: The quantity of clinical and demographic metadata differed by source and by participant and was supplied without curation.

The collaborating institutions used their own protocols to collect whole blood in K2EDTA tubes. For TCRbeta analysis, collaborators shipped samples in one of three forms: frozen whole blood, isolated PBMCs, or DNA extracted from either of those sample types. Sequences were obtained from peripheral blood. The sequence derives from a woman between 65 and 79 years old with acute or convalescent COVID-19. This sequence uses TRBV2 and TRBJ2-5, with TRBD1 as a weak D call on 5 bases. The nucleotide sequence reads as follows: TGTGCCAGCATCGGGCAGGGTGAGACCCAGTACTTC. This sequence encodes CASIGQGETQYF.